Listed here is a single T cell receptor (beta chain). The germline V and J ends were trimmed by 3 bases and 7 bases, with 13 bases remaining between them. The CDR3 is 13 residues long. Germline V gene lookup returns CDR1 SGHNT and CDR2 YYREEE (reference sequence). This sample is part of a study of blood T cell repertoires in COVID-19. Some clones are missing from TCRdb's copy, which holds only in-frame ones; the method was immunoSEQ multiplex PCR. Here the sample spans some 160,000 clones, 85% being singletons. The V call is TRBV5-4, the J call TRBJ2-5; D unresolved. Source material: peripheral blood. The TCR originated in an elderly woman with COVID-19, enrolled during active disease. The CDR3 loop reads CASSSDTTRTQYF. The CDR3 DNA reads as TGTGCCAGCAGCTCCGACACGACGAGGACCCAGTACTTC.